The 3 T cell receptor beta chains given below trace back to one sample, sequenced in a study of spatial heterogeneity in lung cancer. Time point in this sample: sample taken at primary tumor resection. Whole RNA, isolated from tumor, nontumor lung or frozen PBMC, was sequenced without prior sorting. A single record per CDR3 protein comes from TCRdb applying MiXCR to the 5' RACE reads. The sample lists some 87,000 distinct CDR3 sequences; around 9% were seen once. Sequencing used PBMCs, obtained at surgery. The receptors come from a male donor with early-stage non-small cell lung cancer.

This clonotype has a handful of counts. The chain joins TRBV23-1 to TRBJ2-7, with D unresolved. TRBV23-1 is noted as an ORF with a role that remains uncertain. The CDR3 is made up of 12 amino acids. The V gene lost 0 bases and the J gene lost 6 bases, with 6 bases spanning the gap. CDR3 nucleotide sequence: TGCGCCAGCAGTCAATCGTGGTCCGAGCAGTACTTC. Its protein product is CASSQSWSEQYF.

This clonotype has just a few counts. The chain has TRBV7-9 and TRBJ2-4; D not resolved. Trimming took off 5 bases at V and 8 bases at J, with 7 bases between the two ends. The CDR3 spans 11 residues. Germline lookup yields CDR1 SEHNR and CDR2 FQNEAQ (reference sequence). The CDR3 loop is CASSPRDIQYF. In nucleotides, the CDR3 is TGTGCCAGCAGCCCACGGGACATTCAGTACTTC.

The chain is built from TRBV3-1 and TRBJ1-5; perhaps TRBD1 as D (5 bases). The germline V gene has CDR1 LGHDT and CDR2 YNNKEL (reference sequence). The length of the CDR3 is 13 residues. The V and J ends lost 4 bases and 7 bases respectively, with 11 bases between them. The CDR3 loop reads CASSRQLGQPQHF. The DNA of the CDR3 is TGTGCCAGCAGCCGACAGCTAGGACAGCCCCAGCATTTT.